These 17 T cell receptor beta chains originate from one sample sequenced in a study of blood T cell repertoires in COVID-19. Profiling relied on immunoSEQ multiplex PCR, and the TCRdb table lists in-frame clones only, not all of them. The sample consists of around 160,000 clones, approximately 80% of them appearing once. The material sequenced was PBMCs or T cells enriched from blood (not recorded which). These receptors came from a man aged 40-49 years who had recovered from COVID-19.

The rearrangement links TRBV7-3 to TRBJ2-2; maybe TRBD2 (5 bases). Germline CDR1 and CDR2: SGHTA and FQGTGA. This CDR3 contains 16 residues. The germline V and J ends were trimmed by 1 base and 0 bases, with 9 bases remaining between them. CDR3 bases: TGTGCCAGCAGCTTAAGCGGGCGAGCGAACACCGGGGAGCTGTTTTTT. Protein sequence: CASSLSGRANTGELFF.

This clone was observed once. The V gene is TRBV13, the J gene TRBJ2-1; TRBD1 is a possible D gene (7 bases). This CDR3 is 17 amino acids long. The ends were cut back, 5 bases at V and 0 bases at J, with 17 bases in the middle. Germline V lookup: CDR1 PRHDT, CDR2 FYEKMQ (reference sequence). In DNA, the CDR3 is TGTGCCAGCAGCCCGAGGGGGCGGGGCCTCTCCTACAATGAGCAGTTCTTC. It specifies CASSPRGRGLSYNEQFF.

This clone has only one observation. V is TRBV30 and J is TRBJ2-7, with 8 bases matching TRBD2. The CDR3 is made up of 15 amino acids. Germline values: CDR1 GTSNPN, CDR2 SVGIG (reference sequence). Losses at the gene ends were 0 bases for V and 1 base for J; bases not matched to a gene: 5. DNA for the CDR3: TGTGCCTGGAGTGTCGCCGGGGGGGGGTCCTACGAGCAGTACGTC. It encodes CAWSVAGGGSYEQYV.

The genes are TRBV5-6 and TRBJ2-7; D is uncertain. CDR3 length: 11 residues. The V and J ends lost 4 bases and 1 base respectively, with 3 bases between them. Looked up from germline, CDR1 is SGHDT and CDR2 is YYEEEE. CDR3 sequence: CASSPSYEQYV. The CDR3 DNA reads as TGTGCCAGCAGCCCATCCTACGAGCAGTACGTC.

The chain recombines TRBV4-1 with TRBJ2-2; 10 bases are shared with TRBD1. This CDR3 is 16 amino acids long. Germline assignment: CDR1 MGHRA and CDR2 YSYEKL. Trimming removed 3 bases from V and 1 base from J; junction bases left unmatched: 2. Written as DNA, the CDR3 is TGCGCCAGCAGCCAGCGGACAGGGGGGAACACCGGGGAGCTGTTTTTT. As protein: CASSQRTGGNTGELFF.

V is TRBV3-1 (or the pseudogene TRBV3-2) and J is TRBJ2-3; 12 bases are shared with TRBD2. CDR3 length equals 20 residues. Germline trimming cut 2 bases from V and 4 bases from J; bases unmatched to any gene: 16. Germline CDR1 LGHDT, CDR2 YNNKEL (reference sequence). The CDR3 protein is CASSQSKGLAGGLRADTQYF. The CDR3 coding sequence is TGTGCCAGCAGCCAATCAAAGGGGCTAGCGGGGGGGCTTAGGGCAGATACGCAGTATTTT.

The chain links TRBV27 to TRBJ1-3; 10 bases are shared with TRBD1. The CDR3 is 15 amino acids. Germline trimming cut 5 bases from V and 3 bases from J; bases unmatched to any gene: 4. Germline CDR1 reads MNHEY; CDR2 reads SMNVEV (reference sequence). In DNA, the CDR3 is TGTGCCAGCAGTCCTTGGACAGGGGGTGGAAACACCATATATTTT. It yields the protein CASSPWTGGGNTIYF.

This rearrangement joins TRBV30 to TRBJ2-7; 10 bases fit TRBD1. Germline CDR1 reads GTSNPN; CDR2 reads SVGIG (reference sequence). The V gene end was trimmed by 5 bases and the J gene end by 3 bases; junction bases not matched to a gene: 7. This CDR3 has 14 amino acids. CDR3: CAWDRGQGGYEQYV. CDR3 DNA: TGTGCCTGGGATCGCGGACAGGGGGGCTACGAGCAGTACGTC.

This chain connects TRBV10-3 to TRBJ1-3, with D possibly being TRBD1 (5 bases). The germline V gene has CDR1 ENHRY and CDR2 SYGVKD. Trimming shortened V by 0 bases and J by 0 bases, and 6 bases separated the two germline ends. This CDR3 contains 15 residues. The chain's CDR3 is CAISESGDSGNTIYF. CDR3 DNA: TGTGCCATCAGTGAGTCAGGGGACTCTGGAAACACCATATATTTT.

This clone has only one observation. This chain uses TRBV11-2 with TRBJ1-1, with D possibly being TRBD1 (6 bases). The CDR3 runs 13 residues. The V gene's germline CDR1 is SGHAT and CDR2 FQNNGV. Trimming took off 6 bases at V and 3 bases at J, with 11 bases between the two ends. The CDR3 DNA reads TGTGCCAGCAGTACGGACAGACACACTGAAGCTTTCTTT. Translating it yields CASSTDRHTEAFF.

The chain carries TRBV30 and TRBJ1-2; 7 nucleotides match TRBD1. V shed 3 bases and J 7 bases; nucleotides not matched to a gene: 5. The germline gives CDR1 GTSNPN, CDR2 SVGIG (reference sequence). The CDR3 is made up of 12 amino acids. The CDR3: CAWSGTEGGYTF. In nucleotides, the CDR3 is TGTGCCTGGAGCGGGACAGAGGGTGGCTACACCTTC. Full variable domain (remainder filled in from reference TRBV30 and TRBJ1-2): SQTIHQWPATLVQPVGSPLSLECTVEGTSNPNLYWYRQAAGRGLQLLFYSVGIGQISSEVPQNLSASRPQDRQFILSSKKLLLSDSGFYLCAWSGTEGGYTFGSGTRLTVV.

In the case of this clone: Other DNA sequences of this sample code for an identical CDR3. The rearrangement links TRBV18 to TRBJ1-5, with D tentatively TRBD1 (5 bases). Germline V CDR1 and CDR2: KGHSH, LQKENI. CDR3 size: 15 residues. V shed 3 bases and J shed 2 bases, with 11 bases lying between them. The CDR3 protein is CASSPQGAGNQPQHF. The CDR3 nucleotides are TGTGCCAGCTCACCGCAAGGGGCTGGCAATCAGCCCCAGCATTTT. Filled out from reference TRBV18 and TRBJ1-5, the complete variable domain reads NAGVMQNPRHLVRRRGQEARLRCSPMKGHSHVYWYRQLPEEGLKFMVYLQKENIIDESGMPKERFSAEFPKEGPSILRIQQVVRGDSAAYFCASSPQGAGNQPQHFGDGTRLSIL.

This clone has a single count. The genes are TRBV2 and TRBJ2-1; 8 nucleotides match TRBD2. J gave up 3 bases and V 3 bases, and 4 bases lay outside the gene matches. CDR3 length: 15 amino acids. The V gene's germline CDR1 is SNHLY and CDR2 FYNNEI. The CDR3 DNA reads TGTGCCAGCAGTGAGACGGGGGGGTACTACAATGAGCAGTTCTTC. This gives the protein CASSETGGYYNEQFF.

The chain couples TRBV5-1 to TRBJ1-6, with D possibly matching TRBD1 (6 bases). CDR1 and CDR2 from the germline V gene are SGHRS and YFSETQ. V shed 0 bases and J shed 10 bases, with 23 bases lying between them. The CDR3 is made up of 18 amino acids. CDR3 coding DNA: TGCGCCAGCAGCTTGGCCCCCCTTGGGGGGGCGGGAGGATCACCCCTCCACTTT. It codes for CASSLAPLGGAGGSPLHF.

The gene calls are TRBV4-1 and TRBJ1-5; no clear D gene. The length of the CDR3 is 17 residues. Germline V gene lookup returns CDR1 MGHRA and CDR2 YSYEKL. V was trimmed by 4 bases and J by 2 bases, leaving 18 bases between them. This chain's CDR3 is CASSPAERSSGNQPQHF. CDR3 nucleotides: TGCGCCAGCAGCCCCGCGGAAAGGTCCTCGGGCAATCAGCCCCAGCATTTT.

The gene calls are TRBV11-2 and TRBJ2-2; D call uncertain. CDR1 is SGHAT, CDR2 FQNNGV, per germline. The CDR3 consists of 13 residues. Trimming shortened V by 6 bases and J by 7 bases, and 12 bases separated the two germline ends. CDR3 sequence reads: CASSSAPGGELFF. The CDR3, as DNA: TGTGCCAGCAGTTCAGCTCCGGGCGGGGAGCTGTTTTTT.

V is TRBV5-1 and J is TRBJ1-1, with 12 bases fitting TRBD1. Germline V gives CDR1 SGHRS, CDR2 YFSETQ. V shed 3 bases and J 5 bases; nucleotides not matched to a gene: 5. The CDR3 is made up of 15 amino acids. CDR3 protein: CASSWDRGQDTEAFF. CDR3 in DNA: TGCGCCAGCAGCTGGGACAGGGGGCAAGATACTGAAGCTTTCTTT.